The next 10 T cell receptor beta chains were all read from a single sample in a study of T cell changes during pregnancy in multiple sclerosis. Sequencing used immunoSEQ multiplex PCR; TCRdb keeps in-frame clones, though not all of them. The sample contains approximately 100,000 clones, 91% of which appear only once. Specimen: peripheral blood, collected in the second trimester of pregnancy. The receptors here all came from a female donor with multiple sclerosis, enrolled in a pregnancy study.

The V and J genes are TRBV6-5 and TRBJ2-7; TRBD1 matches at 10 bases. The CDR3 length is 15 residues. With 5 bases clipped from V and 1 base from J, the junction kept 5 bases outside the gene matches. CDR1 and CDR2 (germline): MNHEY, SVGAGI. CDR3 sequence reads: CASSNDRGLSYEQYF. CDR3 bases: TGTGCCAGCAGTAACGACAGGGGGCTTTCCTACGAGCAGTACTTC.

Only a few counts were recorded for this clone. The chain combines TRBV5-4 with TRBJ1-1; D not certain. The CDR3 is made up of 13 amino acids. V lost 6 bases to trimming and J lost 4 bases, with 13 bases between them. Germline CDR1 is SGHNT and CDR2 is YYREEE (reference sequence). CDR3 in amino acids: CASTARGGTEAFF. The CDR3 DNA reads as TGTGCCAGCACCGCCCGGGGAGGCACTGAAGCTTTCTTT. Combining the CDR3 with reference TRBV5-4 and TRBJ1-1 gives the whole variable domain ETGVTQSPTHLIKTRGQQVTLRCSSQSGHNTVSWYQQALGQGPQFIFQYYREEENGRGNFPPRFSGLQFPNYSSELNVNALELDDSALYLCASTARGGTEAFFGQGTRLTVV.

The chain carries TRBV7-8 and TRBJ2-5; 10 nucleotides agree with TRBD1. The germline V gene has CDR1 SGHVS and CDR2 FQNEAQ. Trimming at V came to 5 bases and at J to 2 bases, leaving 11 bases not matched to a gene. This CDR3 is 17 amino acids long. In nucleotides, the CDR3 is TGTGCCAGCAGCCCCCGGGACAGGGGATCACCTCAAGAGACCCAGTACTTC. Protein sequence: CASSPRDRGSPQETQYF.

The chain combines TRBV5-5 with TRBJ1-3, with 7 bases aligning to TRBD1. The CDR3 extends over 16 amino acids. The trim removed 1 base at V and 4 bases at J, leaving 8 bases unmatched. CDR1 is SGHKS, CDR2 YYEKEE, per germline (reference sequence). The CDR3 DNA is TGTGCCAGCAGCTTGACCCGACAGGGATCAGGAAACACCATATATTTT. Its translation: CASSLTRQGSGNTIYF.

The chain joins TRBV27 to TRBJ1-2; maybe TRBD1 (5 bases). The V gene lost 4 bases and the J gene lost 8 bases, with 14 bases spanning the gap. Germline CDR1 MNHEY, CDR2 SMNVEV (reference sequence). This CDR3 is 13 amino acids long. Here the CDR3 DNA reads TGTGCCAGCAGTTCCACCCTCAGGGCGGGCTACACCTTC. This codes for CASSSTLRAGYTF.

The table lists this clone with many counts. The chain uses TRBV1 and TRBJ1-5. TRBV1 is a listed pseudogene. This CDR3 has 16 amino acids. Here the CDR3 reads CTSSQLKKGENQPQHF. CDR3 DNA: TGCACCAGCAGCCAATTAAAAAAAGGAGAGAATCAGCCCCAGCATTTT.

The genes are TRBV7-9 and TRBJ2-7; the D gene is possibly TRBD1 (6 bases). The germline V gene has CDR1 SEHNR and CDR2 FQNEAQ (reference sequence). The V end was cut by 1 base, the J end by 5 bases, with 9 bases between. The CDR3 spans 13 residues. In DNA form, the CDR3 reads TGTGCCAGCAGCTTAGTCTACAGGGACGAGCAGTACTTC. It yields the protein CASSLVYRDEQYF. Drawing the rest from reference TRBV7-9 and TRBJ2-7, the complete variable domain is DTGVSQNPRHKITKRGQNVTFRCDPISEHNRLYWYRQTLGQGPEFLTYFQNEAQLEKSRLLSDRFSAERPKGSFSTLEIQRTEQGDSAMYLCASSLVYRDEQYFGPGTRLTVT.

This clone is a singleton in its sample. The gene calls are TRBV19 and TRBJ2-3; 13 bases align to TRBD2. The CDR3 has 15 residues. V trimming: 3 bases; J trimming: 4 bases; junction bases outside the gene matches: 1. The germline gives CDR1 LNHDA, CDR2 SQIVND (reference sequence). CDR3 protein: CASSIGLAGADTQYF. The CDR3 DNA reads TGTGCCAGTAGTATTGGACTAGCGGGAGCAGATACGCAGTATTTT.

Remarks on this clone: Additional DNA sequences in this sample encode the identical CDR3. The chain is built from TRBV30 and TRBJ2-1; 11 bases fit TRBD2. The trim removed 7 bases at V and 5 bases at J, leaving 10 bases unmatched. CDR1 and CDR2 (germline): GTSNPN, SVGIG (reference sequence). CDR3 length: 15 amino acids. The CDR3 loop is CASPDGTSGDNEQFF. In DNA, the CDR3 is TGTGCCTCGCCGGACGGGACTAGCGGTGACAATGAGCAGTTCTTC.

This sequence joins TRBV6-6 and TRBJ2-5, with TRBD1 matching over 7 bases. The V gene end was trimmed by 2 bases and the J gene end by 5 bases; junction bases not matched to a gene: 8. From germline, CDR1 is MNHNY and CDR2 SVGAGI (reference sequence). The CDR3 extends over 15 amino acids. CDR3 bases: TGTGCCAGCAGTTACGCCAACACAGGGGTGGAGACCCAGTACTTC. This translates into CASSYANTGVETQYF.